This entry is about one T cell receptor beta chain. What it recognizes is unknown. As to treatment: 19 received Ad26.COV2.S at low or high dose, single or two shots; five or six received placebo; per-sample allocation not given. At day 63 after the first vaccine or placebo injection, samples were drawn. This Boston cohort included adults aged 18-55 years. Wuhan-strain SARS-CoV-2 spike was expressed by the Ad26 vector that made up the vaccine. This sample is drawn from a study of Ad26.COV2.S vaccination and SARS-CoV-2 variants. Across the study: Doses of Ad26.COV2.S were injected into muscle once or twice, 56 days apart.

Study results and limitations: Substantial response breadth was reportedly seen for spike-specific CD8+ and CD4+ T cells after vaccination.

V was pared by 6 bases and J by 2 bases, with 15 bases between. The CDR3 is made up of 14 amino acids. In germline, CDR1 is SQVTM, CDR2 ANQGSEA. Method: immunoSEQ multiplex PCR; TCRdb's copy keeps in-frame clones and lacks some. Here the sample spans 350,000 to 400,000 clones, more than 85% being singletons. The rearrangement uses TRBV29-1 and TRBJ2-3; D may be TRBD1 (6 bases). Sample: peripheral blood, taken in a trial of Ad26.COV2.S vaccine versus placebo. The receptor comes from a person aged 18 to 59 who received the Ad26.COV2.S COVID-19 vaccine or a placebo. The CDR3 here is CSVGTPYNTDTQYF. CDR3 DNA: TGCAGCGTCGGGACACCTTACAACACAGATACGCAGTATTTT.